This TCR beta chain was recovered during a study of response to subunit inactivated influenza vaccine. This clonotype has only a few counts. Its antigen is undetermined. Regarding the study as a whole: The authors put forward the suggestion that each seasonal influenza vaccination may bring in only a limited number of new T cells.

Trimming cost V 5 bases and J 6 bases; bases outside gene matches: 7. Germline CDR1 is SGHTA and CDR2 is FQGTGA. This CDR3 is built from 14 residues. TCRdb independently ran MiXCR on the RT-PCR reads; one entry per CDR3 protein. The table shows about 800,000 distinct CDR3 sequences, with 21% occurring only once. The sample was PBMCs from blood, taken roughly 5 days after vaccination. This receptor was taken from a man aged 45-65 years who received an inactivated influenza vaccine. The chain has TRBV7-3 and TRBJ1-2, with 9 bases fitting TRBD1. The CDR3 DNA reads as TGTGCCAGCAGCCCGACAGGGGGTGTGGATGGCTACACCTTC. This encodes CASSPTGGVDGYTF.